Listed below are T cell receptor beta chains from one sample, sequenced in a study of blood T cell repertoires in COVID-19. The data were produced by immunoSEQ multiplex PCR, yet TCRdb's version contains in-frame clones alone and is incomplete. The sample has about 52,000 clones, 65% to 90% seen once. Input material: peripheral blood. These receptors all come from a man aged 70 or older with acute or convalescent COVID-19. CDR3s include the opening cysteine and the closing phenylalanine or tryptophan. Each record gives: J gene, V gene, clone size, CDR3 protein. Where a row states a size, it is once, few, many or the class of an expanded clone; other rows omit it.

TRBJ2-5 TRBV5-1 NA CASSRQAGERETQYF
TRBJ2-4 TRBV10-3 once CAISGDRAGFIQYF
TRBJ2-2 TRBV3-1/TRBV3-2 NA CASSQDSGLAGEGNTGELFF
TRBJ1-3 TRBV5-8 NA CASSLAKAGSSGNTIYF
TRBJ2-3 TRBV6-2/TRBV6-3 NA CASSAGGKIDTQYF
TRBJ1-1 TRBV9 NA CASSVGGGVNTEAFF
TRBJ2-1 TRBV5-5 NA CASSLGLGSYNEQFF
TRBJ2-2 TRBV11-2 once CASSLGGTGELFF
TRBJ1-1 TRBV6-5 NA CASSYSTGVEAFF
TRBJ1-3 TRBV19 NA CASISRGPTLSGNTIYF
TRBJ1-2 TRBV3-1/TRBV3-2 few CASSQREGLQYGYTF
TRBJ1-5 TRBV19 NA CASSMDRSSNQPQHF
TRBJ1-6 TRBV28 NA CATQTGGYNSPLHF
TRBJ2-3 TRBV4-1 NA CASSQDHPTADTQYF
TRBJ1-6 TRBV5-1 NA CASSWRSGEAPLHF
TRBJ2-3 TRBV5-4 NA CASSSGQRSTDTQYF
TRBJ1-1 TRBV4-1 few CASSRDTRTEAFF
TRBJ2-1 TRBV18 few CASSPRTGIMGNEQFF
TRBJ2-5 TRBV30 NA CAWSGIAQYF
TRBJ2-7 TRBV15 NA CATSKPYCTSYEQYF
TRBJ2-1 TRBV19 NA CASSRTSGSSYNEQFF
TRBJ1-2 TRBV5-4 NA CASSLDRGYGYTF
TRBJ2-7 TRBV5-8 once CASRTPRGPTPYEQYF
TRBJ1-2 TRBV4-1 once CASSQTDSNYGYTF
TRBJ1-5 TRBV18 few CASSPGGRNQPQHF
TRBJ2-5 TRBV5-1 NA CASSLLAVGPQYF
TRBJ2-3 TRBV9 NA CASSALTGDTQYF
TRBJ1-5 TRBV6-2/TRBV6-3 NA CASSHGQGRTQPQHF
TRBJ1-3 TRBV5-1 NA CASSTTGYSGNTIYF
TRBJ2-5 TRBV7-7 NA CASSPVGLAGGETQYF
TRBJ2-7 TRBV18 NA CASSPQGSINGEQYF
TRBJ2-3 TRBV3-1/TRBV3-2 once CASSFQGTRSTDTQYF
TRBJ2-5 TRBV6-2/TRBV6-3 NA CASSLWEGMETQYF
TRBJ2-3 TRBV29-1 NA CSVGTSDSTDTQYF
TRBJ2-7 TRBV4-2 NA CASSQGSGQNYEQYF
TRBJ2-3 TRBV4-3 NA CASSQDRAGVDWADTQYF
TRBJ2-6 TRBV28 NA CASAITAGANVLTF